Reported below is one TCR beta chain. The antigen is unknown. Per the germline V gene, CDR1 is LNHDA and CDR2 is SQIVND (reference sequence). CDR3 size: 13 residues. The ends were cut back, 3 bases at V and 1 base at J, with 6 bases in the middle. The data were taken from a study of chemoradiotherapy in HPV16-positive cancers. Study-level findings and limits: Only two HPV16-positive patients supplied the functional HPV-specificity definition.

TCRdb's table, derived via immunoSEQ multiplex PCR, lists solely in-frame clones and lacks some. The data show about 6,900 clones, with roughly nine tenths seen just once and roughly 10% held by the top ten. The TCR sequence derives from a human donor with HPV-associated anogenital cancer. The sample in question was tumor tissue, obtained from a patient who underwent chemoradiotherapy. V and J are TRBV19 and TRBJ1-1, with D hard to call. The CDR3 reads CASSMQANTEAFF. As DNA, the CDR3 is TGTGCCAGTAGTATGCAGGCGAACACTGAAGCTTTCTTT.